Listed below are T cell receptor beta chains from one sample, sequenced in a study of PD-1 blockade in classical Hodgkin lymphoma. The repertoire was sequenced with immunoSEQ multiplex PCR; TCRdb's copy has only in-frame clones and lacks some. Of around 70,000 clones in the sample, 70% to 80% are singletons; the top ten hold just over 9%. The sequencing here drew on peripheral blood mononuclear cells (PBMCs), taken before the second cycle of nivolumab. The source is a human donor with classical Hodgkin lymphoma. Both conserved end residues are part of each CDR3. D genes are given only for firm matches. Some rows have no size entry. The others give once, few or many, or a class for an expanded clone.

cdr3_nt | cdr3_aa | j_call | v_call | clone_size | d_call
TGTGCCAGCAGCCTCCCAGGGTCGGATGGCTACACCTTC | CASSLPGSDGYTF | TRBJ1-2 | TRBV11-3 | NA | NA
TGTGCCACCAGCAGAGATCAACGGGATGGGGAGACCCAGTACTTC | CATSRDQRDGETQYF | TRBJ2-5 | TRBV15 | NA | NA
TGTGCCAGCAGCTTAGAGCTGGGGCCCTACAATGAGCAGTTCTTC | CASSLELGPYNEQFF | TRBJ2-1 | TRBV11-2 | NA | NA
TGTGCCAGCAGTTTATTCCCCGACAGTAAACTGTTTTTT | CASSLFPDSKLFF | TRBJ1-4 | TRBV27 | NA | NA
TGCAGTGTCCCGTGGGCAGATACGCAGTATTTT | CSVPWADTQYF | TRBJ2-3 | TRBV20-1 | few | NA
TGTGCCAGCAGGAACTTAGTTGACTATGGCTACACCTTC | CASRNLVDYGYTF | TRBJ1-2 | TRBV11-1 | NA | NA
TGTGCCAGCAGCGTCGGGCAGGGGCTCTACAATGAGCAGTTCTTC | CASSVGQGLYNEQFF | TRBJ2-1 | TRBV9 | few | NA
TGTGCCAGCAGCTTAGGAGGGAGCTCCTACAATGAGCAGTTCTTC | CASSLGGSSYNEQFF | TRBJ2-1 | TRBV13 | once | NA
TGTGCCAGTAGTATAGCCAGGAACACTGAAGCTTTCTTT | CASSIARNTEAFF | TRBJ1-1 | TRBV19 | NA | NA
TGCGCCAGCAGCTTGGCAGGGGTGGCGGAGACCCAGTACTTC | CASSLAGVAETQYF | TRBJ2-5 | TRBV5-1 | NA | NA
TGTGCCAGCAGTTTACGGGGTTACACTGAAGCTTTCTTT | CASSLRGYTEAFF | TRBJ1-1 | TRBV28 | many | NA
TGTGCCAGCAGTCCTAGCGGGGACTCGGACAATGAGCAGTTCTTC | CASSPSGDSDNEQFF | TRBJ2-1 | TRBV27 | NA | TRBD2
TGCGCCAGCAGCCCAGGGACAGGTCCGAACACTGAAGCTTTCTTT | CASSPGTGPNTEAFF | TRBJ1-1 | TRBV5-1 | NA | TRBD1
TGTGCCAGCAGCGGGGCTGGTAGAAAGACCTACGAGCAGTACTTC | CASSGAGRKTYEQYF | TRBJ2-7 | TRBV5-6 | NA | NA
TGTGCCAGCAGTTACGGAGAAGGGGCCGGGGAGCTGTTTTTT | CASSYGEGAGELFF | TRBJ2-2 | TRBV6-5 | few | NA